This TCR beta chain was sequenced in a study of T cell responses to AZD1222 COVID-19 vaccine. Findings and caveats of the study: Mapped onto spike, vaccine-associated CD4 TCRs spanned it and were dominant at 160-218 and 743-854. In the spike-specific TCR repertoire, nearly half reportedly target unmutated variant regions. Recipients of two AZD1222 doses showed rising Spike-specific TCR breadth and depth. There were repertoire samples only from the period after the peak T cell response.

Worth noting for this clone: Its antigen is undetermined.

Some clones are missing from TCRdb's copy, which holds only in-frame ones; the method was immunoSEQ multiplex PCR. The table lists roughly 100,000 clones, 87% of them singletons, with less than 3.5% in the top ten. The sample consisted of peripheral blood, taken on day 0 of AZD1222 vaccination. The clonotype comes from an adult in good health.

In DNA, the CDR3 is TGTGCCAGCAGCTTAGAATTCGGGCCCTCTGGAAACACCATATATTTT. Protein sequence: CASSLEFGPSGNTIYF. The V call is TRBV7-8, the J call TRBJ1-3; D call uncertain. CDR3 length: 16 amino acids. The V gene's germline CDR1 is SGHVS and CDR2 FQNEAQ. Trimming cost V 1 base and J 0 bases, with 10 bases left between them.